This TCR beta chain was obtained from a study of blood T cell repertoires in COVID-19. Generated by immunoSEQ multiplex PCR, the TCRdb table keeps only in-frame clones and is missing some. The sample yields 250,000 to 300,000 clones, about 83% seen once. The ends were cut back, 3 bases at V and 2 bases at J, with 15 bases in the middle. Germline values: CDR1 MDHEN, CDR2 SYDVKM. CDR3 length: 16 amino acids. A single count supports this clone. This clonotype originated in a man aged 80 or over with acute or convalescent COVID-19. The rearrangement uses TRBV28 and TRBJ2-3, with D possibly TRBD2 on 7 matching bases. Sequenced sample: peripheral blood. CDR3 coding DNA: TGTGCCAGCAGTTTGGTCGGGGCGGGGGCCACAGATACGCAGTATTTT. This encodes CASSLVGAGATDTQYF.